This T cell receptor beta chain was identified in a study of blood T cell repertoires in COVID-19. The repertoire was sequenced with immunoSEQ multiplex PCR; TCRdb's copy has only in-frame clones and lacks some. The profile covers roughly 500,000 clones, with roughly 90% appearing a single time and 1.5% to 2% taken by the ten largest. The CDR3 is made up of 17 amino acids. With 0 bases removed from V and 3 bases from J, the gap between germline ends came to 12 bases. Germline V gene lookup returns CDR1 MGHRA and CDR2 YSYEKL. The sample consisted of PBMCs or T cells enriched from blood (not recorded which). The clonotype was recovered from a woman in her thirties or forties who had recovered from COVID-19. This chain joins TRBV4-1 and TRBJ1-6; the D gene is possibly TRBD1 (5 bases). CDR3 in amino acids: CASSQDSAGNYNSPLHF. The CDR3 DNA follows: TGCGCCAGCAGCCAAGATTCGGCAGGGAACTATAATTCACCCCTCCACTTT.